This T cell receptor beta chain was identified in a study of human T cells and chemical hapten exposure. Study context: 0.01% DPC was applied to the upper back in patch tests, which were read at 6 days. Alopecia areata, totalis and universalis patients, mostly female, were included. Per-sample variation in TCR yield stemmed mainly from small pooled library volume differences.

Time point described: patch test 1, 2 weeks after DPC sensitization. Treatment denoted: therapeutic diphenylcyclopropenone sensitization with weekly scalp DPC. There are many counts of this clonotype. Its target is unknown. TCRdb fed the RACE reads into MiXCR, producing one record per CDR3 protein. The sample includes 40,000 to 60,000 distinct CDR3 sequences, about 9% seen only once; the top ten take just under 4.5%. Germline V gene data show CDR1 as SEHNR and CDR2 as FQNEAQ (reference sequence). V shed 5 bases and J 3 bases; nucleotides not matched to a gene: 3. The CDR3 length is 13 residues. Study observations and caveats: Expanded TCRs clustered into significantly more large CDR3 similarity groups than controls, the analysis revealed.

This chain joins TRBV7-9 and TRBJ1-1, with 7 nucleotides matching TRBD1. Here the sequenced sample was whole blood, taken in connection with sensitization to the hapten diphenylcyclopropenone (DPC). The TCR comes from a woman aged 45-65 years with alopecia areata. Some clones in this sample may be carry-over from other donors' samples. CDR3 residues: CASSLTGDTEAFF. The CDR3 region has the DNA TGTGCCAGCAGCCTAACAGGGGACACTGAAGCTTTCTTT.